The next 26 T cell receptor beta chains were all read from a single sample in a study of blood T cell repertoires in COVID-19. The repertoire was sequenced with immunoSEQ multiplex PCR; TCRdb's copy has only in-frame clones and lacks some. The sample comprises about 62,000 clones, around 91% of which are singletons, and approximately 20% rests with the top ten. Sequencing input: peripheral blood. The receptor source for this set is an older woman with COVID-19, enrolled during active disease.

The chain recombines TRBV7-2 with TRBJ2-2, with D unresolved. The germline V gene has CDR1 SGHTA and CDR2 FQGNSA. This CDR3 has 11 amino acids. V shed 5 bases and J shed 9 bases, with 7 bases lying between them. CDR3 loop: CASSLSWELFF. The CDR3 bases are TGTGCCAGCAGCCTAAGCTGGGAGCTGTTTTTT.

The chain's CDR3 is CATWQGIYSNQPQHF. CDR3 sequence (DNA): TGTGCCACCTGGCAGGGAATTTATAGCAATCAGCCCCAGCATTTT. This chain connects TRBV6-5 to TRBJ1-5; D perhaps matches TRBD1 (5 bases). Germline values: CDR1 MNHEY, CDR2 SVGAGI. Trimming left V 10 bases short and J 0 bases short, with 16 bases between. The CDR3 is 15 amino acids.

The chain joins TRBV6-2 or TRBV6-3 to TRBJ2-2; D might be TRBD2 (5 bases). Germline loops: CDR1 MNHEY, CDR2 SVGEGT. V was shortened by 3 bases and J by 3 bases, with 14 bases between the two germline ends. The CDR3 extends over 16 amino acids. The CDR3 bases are TGTGCCAGCAGTTATGGACCTAAGAGGGACACCGGGGAGCTGTTTTTT. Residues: CASSYGPKRDTGELFF.

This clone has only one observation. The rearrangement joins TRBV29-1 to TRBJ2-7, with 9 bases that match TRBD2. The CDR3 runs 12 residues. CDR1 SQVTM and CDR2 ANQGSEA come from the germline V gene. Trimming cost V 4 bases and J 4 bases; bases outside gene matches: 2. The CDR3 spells CSVVAGVYEQYF. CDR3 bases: TGCAGCGTTGTAGCGGGAGTTTACGAGCAGTACTTC.

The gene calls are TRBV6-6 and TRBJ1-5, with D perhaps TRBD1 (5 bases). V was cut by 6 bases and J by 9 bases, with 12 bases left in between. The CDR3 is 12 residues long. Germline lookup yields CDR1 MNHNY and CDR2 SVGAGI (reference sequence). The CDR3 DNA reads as TGTGCCAGCAGGCGGGACGTCGGGCCCCAGCATTTT. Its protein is CASRRDVGPQHF.

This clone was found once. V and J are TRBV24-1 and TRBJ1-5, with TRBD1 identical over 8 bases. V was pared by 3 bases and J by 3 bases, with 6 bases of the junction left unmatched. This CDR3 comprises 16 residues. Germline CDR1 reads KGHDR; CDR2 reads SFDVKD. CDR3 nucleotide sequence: TGTGCCACCAGTGATGAAGGACAGGGTCTCAATCAGCCCCAGCATTTT. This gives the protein CATSDEGQGLNQPQHF.

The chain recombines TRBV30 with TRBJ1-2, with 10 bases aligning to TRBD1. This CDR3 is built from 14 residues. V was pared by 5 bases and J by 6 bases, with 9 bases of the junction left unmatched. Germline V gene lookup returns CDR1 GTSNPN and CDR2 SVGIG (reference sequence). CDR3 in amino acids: CAWARDRGSNGYTF. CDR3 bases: TGTGCCTGGGCCCGGGACAGGGGTAGTAATGGCTACACCTTC.

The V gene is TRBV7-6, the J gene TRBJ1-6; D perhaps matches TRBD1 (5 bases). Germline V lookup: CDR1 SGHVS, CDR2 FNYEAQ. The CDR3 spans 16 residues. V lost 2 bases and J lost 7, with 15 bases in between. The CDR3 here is CASSLQGWSPNSPLHF. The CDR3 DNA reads TGTGCCAGCAGCTTACAGGGTTGGAGCCCAAATTCACCCCTCCACTTT.

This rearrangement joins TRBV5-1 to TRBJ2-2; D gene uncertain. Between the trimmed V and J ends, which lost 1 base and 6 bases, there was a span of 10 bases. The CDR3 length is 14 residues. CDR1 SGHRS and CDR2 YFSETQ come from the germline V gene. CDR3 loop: CASSLTHYSGELFF. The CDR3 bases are TGCGCCAGCAGCTTGACCCACTACTCCGGGGAGCTGTTTTTT.

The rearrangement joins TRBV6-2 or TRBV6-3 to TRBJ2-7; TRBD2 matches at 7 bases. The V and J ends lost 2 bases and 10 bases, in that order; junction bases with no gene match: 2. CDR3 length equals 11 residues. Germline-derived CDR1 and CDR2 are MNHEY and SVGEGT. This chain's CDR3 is CASSYREDQYF. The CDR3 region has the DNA TGTGCCAGCAGTTACCGGGAGGACCAGTACTTC.

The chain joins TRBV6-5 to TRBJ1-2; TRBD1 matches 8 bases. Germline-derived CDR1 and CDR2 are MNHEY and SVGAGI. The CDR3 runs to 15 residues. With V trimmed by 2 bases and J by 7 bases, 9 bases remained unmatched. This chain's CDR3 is CASSYGQGSSGGYTF. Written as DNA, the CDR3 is TGTGCCAGCAGTTACGGACAGGGAAGCTCGGGTGGCTACACCTTC.

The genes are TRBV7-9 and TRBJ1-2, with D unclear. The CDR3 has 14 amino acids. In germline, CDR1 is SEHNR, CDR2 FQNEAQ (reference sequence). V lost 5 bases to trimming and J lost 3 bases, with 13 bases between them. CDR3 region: CASSPSPEHYGYTF. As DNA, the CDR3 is TGTGCCAGCAGCCCCTCCCCAGAACACTATGGCTACACCTTC.

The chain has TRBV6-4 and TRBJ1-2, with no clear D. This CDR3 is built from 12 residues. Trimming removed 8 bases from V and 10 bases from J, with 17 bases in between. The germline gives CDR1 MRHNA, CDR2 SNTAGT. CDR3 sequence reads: CASSETGVDYTF. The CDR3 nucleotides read TGTGCCAGCTCAGAGACTGGTGTCGACTACACCTTC.

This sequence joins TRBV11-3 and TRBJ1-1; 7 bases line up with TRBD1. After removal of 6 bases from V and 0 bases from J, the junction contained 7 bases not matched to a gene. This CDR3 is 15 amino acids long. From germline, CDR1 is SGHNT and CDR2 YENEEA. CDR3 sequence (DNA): TGTGCCAGCAGTCCAAGACAGGGTATGAACACTGAAGCTTTCTTT. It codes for CASSPRQGMNTEAFF.

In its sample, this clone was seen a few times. CDR3 residues: CASSEVFWDSKYF. The CDR3 DNA reads TGTGCCAGCAGTGAAGTCTTCTGGGACAGCAAGTACTTC. The genes are TRBV25-1 and TRBJ2-5, with 7 bases matching TRBD1. CDR1 is MGHDK, CDR2 SYGVNS, per germline. Unmatched junction bases numbered 9, after V lost 2 bases and J lost 12 bases. CDR3 length: 13 amino acids.

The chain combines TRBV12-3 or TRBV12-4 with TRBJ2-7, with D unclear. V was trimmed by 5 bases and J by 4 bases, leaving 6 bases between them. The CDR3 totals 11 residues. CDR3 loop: CASSRWYEQYF. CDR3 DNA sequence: TGTGCCAGCAGTCGGTGGTACGAGCAGTACTTC.

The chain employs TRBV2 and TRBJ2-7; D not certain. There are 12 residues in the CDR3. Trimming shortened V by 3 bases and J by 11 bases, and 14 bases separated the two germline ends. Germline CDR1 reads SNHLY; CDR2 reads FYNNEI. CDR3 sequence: CASSEGQTREYF. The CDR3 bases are TGTGCCAGCAGTGAGGGCCAGACGAGAGAGTACTTC.

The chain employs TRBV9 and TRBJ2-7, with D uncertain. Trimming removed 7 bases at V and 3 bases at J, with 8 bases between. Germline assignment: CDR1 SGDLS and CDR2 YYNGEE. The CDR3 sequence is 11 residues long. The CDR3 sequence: CASGPSYEQYF. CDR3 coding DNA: TGTGCCAGCGGTCCGAGCTACGAGCAGTACTTC.

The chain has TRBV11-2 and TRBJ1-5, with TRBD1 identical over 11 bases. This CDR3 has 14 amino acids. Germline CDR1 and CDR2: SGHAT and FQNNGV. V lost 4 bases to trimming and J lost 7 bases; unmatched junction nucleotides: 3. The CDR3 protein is CASSSGQGGQPQHF. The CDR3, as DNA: TGTGCCAGCAGCTCGGGACAGGGGGGCCAGCCCCAGCATTTT.

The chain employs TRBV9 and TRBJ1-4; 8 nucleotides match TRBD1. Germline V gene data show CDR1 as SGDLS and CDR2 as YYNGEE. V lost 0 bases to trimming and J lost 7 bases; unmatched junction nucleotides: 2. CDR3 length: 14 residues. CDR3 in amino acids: CASSVGQGSEKLFF. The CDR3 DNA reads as TGTGCCAGCAGCGTAGGACAGGGGTCTGAAAAACTGTTTTTT.

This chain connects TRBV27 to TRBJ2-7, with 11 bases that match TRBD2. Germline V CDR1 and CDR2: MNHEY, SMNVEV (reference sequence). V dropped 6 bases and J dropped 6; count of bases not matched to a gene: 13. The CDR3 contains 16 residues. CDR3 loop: CASSLIAGGLFAEQYF. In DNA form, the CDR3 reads TGTGCCAGCAGCCTAATAGCGGGAGGGCTTTTTGCCGAGCAGTACTTC.

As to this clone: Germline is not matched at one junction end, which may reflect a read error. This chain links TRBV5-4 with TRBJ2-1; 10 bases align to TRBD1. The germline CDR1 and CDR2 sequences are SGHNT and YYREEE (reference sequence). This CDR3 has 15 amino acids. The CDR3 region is CASSLGQGRFNEQFF. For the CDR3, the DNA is TGTGCCAGCAGTTTGGGACAGGGGCGCTTCAATGAGCAGTTCTTC. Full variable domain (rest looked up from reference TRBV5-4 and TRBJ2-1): ETGVTQSPTHLIKTRGQQVTLRCSSQSGHNTVSWYQQALGQGPQFIFQYYREEENGRGNFPPRFSGLQFPNYSSELNVNALELDDSALYLCASSLGQGRFNEQFFGPGTRLTVL.

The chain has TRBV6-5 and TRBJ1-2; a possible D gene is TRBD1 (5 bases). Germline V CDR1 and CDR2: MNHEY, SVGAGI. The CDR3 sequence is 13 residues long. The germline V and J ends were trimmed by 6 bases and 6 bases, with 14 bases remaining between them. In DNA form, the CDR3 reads TGTGCCAGCAGGAAACTGGGGGGACATGGCTACACCTTC. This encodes CASRKLGGHGYTF.

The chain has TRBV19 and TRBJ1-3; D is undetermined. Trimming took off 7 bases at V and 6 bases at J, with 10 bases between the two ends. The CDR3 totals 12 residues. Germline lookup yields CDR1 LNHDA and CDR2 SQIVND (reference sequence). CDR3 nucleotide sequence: TGTGCCAGTAACGGGGATGAAAACACCATATATTTT. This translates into CASNGDENTIYF. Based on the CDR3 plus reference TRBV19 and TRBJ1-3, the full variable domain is DGGITQSPKYLFRKEGQNVTLSCEQNLNHDAMYWYRQDPGQGLRLIYYSQIVNDFQKGDIAEGYSVSREKKESFPLTVTSAQKNPTAFYLCASNGDENTIYFGEGSWLTVV.

The CDR3 region is CAWGFGTASSGNTIYF. DNA of the CDR3: TGTGCCTGGGGTTTCGGGACAGCGAGCTCTGGAAACACCATATATTTT. The genes are TRBV30 and TRBJ1-3; 7 nucleotides agree with TRBD1. Germline assignment: CDR1 GTSNPN and CDR2 SVGIG (reference sequence). The CDR3 is 16 residues long. J lost 0 bases, V lost 5 bases, and 10 bases had no gene match. The complete variable domain, with remaining parts taken from reference TRBV30 and TRBJ1-3, reads SQTIHQWPATLVQPVGSPLSLECTVEGTSNPNLYWYRQAAGRGLQLLFYSVGIGQISSEVPQNLSASRPQDRQFILSSKKLLLSDSGFYLCAWGFGTASSGNTIYFGEGSWLTVV.

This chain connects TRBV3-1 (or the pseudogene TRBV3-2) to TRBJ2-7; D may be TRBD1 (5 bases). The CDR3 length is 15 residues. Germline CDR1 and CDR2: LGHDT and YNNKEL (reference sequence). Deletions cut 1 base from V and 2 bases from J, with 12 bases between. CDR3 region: CASSQGRTPTYEQYF. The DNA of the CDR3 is TGTGCCAGCAGCCAAGGTCGGACACCCACCTACGAGCAGTACTTC.